This T cell receptor beta chain stems from a study of patients and donors after allogeneic stem cell transplantation. Germline loops: CDR1 KGHSH, CDR2 LQKENI. This CDR3 comprises 15 residues. With 6 bases clipped from V and 2 bases from J, the junction kept 7 bases outside the gene matches. TCRdb processed the RT-PCR reads anew with MiXCR; each CDR3 protein has one entry. This table holds about 200,000 distinct CDR3 sequences, roughly 38% found once. This chain uses TRBV18 with TRBJ2-3, with 8 bases matching TRBD2. The sequence derives from a human donor who was either an allogeneic HSCT recipient or a stem cell or donor lymphocyte infusion donor (not recorded which). It is not recorded whose cells these are; they may come from a transplant donor. Sequencing used blood, either unsorted or a sorted T cell fraction (not recorded which). The CDR3 coding sequence is TGTGCCAGCTCGCCTCTTAGCGGGGTCACAGATACGCAGTATTTT. Translated, it gives CASSPLSGVTDTQYF.